This T cell receptor (beta chain) was profiled in a study of blood T cell repertoires in COVID-19. Sequenced by immunoSEQ multiplex PCR; TCRdb stores in-frame clones only, minus some. The sample comprises 150,000 to 200,000 clones, 75% to 90% of which are singletons, and roughly 3.4% rests with the top ten. The V end was cut by 7 bases, the J end by 8 bases, with 11 bases between. Germline CDR1 reads SNHLY; CDR2 reads FYNNEI. There are 12 residues in the CDR3. J is TRBJ1-4 and V is TRBV2; unclear D gene. The receptor comes from a woman in her sixties who had recovered from COVID-19. The material sequenced was PBMCs or T cells enriched from blood (not recorded which). In DNA, the CDR3 is TGTGCCAGCACTTTGGGAGGCGAAAAACTGTTTTTT. Protein product: CASTLGGEKLFF.